The following is a T cell receptor beta chain sequence with its context. This specimen includes other DNA sequences encoding the same CDR3. In the source study's methods: With immunoSEQ giving junction-only sequences and no quality scores, filtering differed. The method was immunoSEQ multiplex PCR; TCRdb's version includes in-frame clones alone and lacks a portion of them. V, J and clone size are those of that table, while D and trimming were read from the DNA. The repertoire includes approximately 500,000 clones, about 72% of them detected once, and about 11% sits in the top ten. The CDR3 is 16 residues long. Trimming shortened V by 0 bases and J by 0 bases, and 9 bases separated the two germline ends. Germline-derived CDR1 and CDR2 are LNHNV and YYDKDF (reference sequence). This sample is part of a study of shared clonotypes between healthy human individuals.

The source is a middle-aged woman in good health. Some clones in this sample may be carry-over from other donors' samples. J is TRBJ1-3 and V is TRBV15, with a tentative D call TRBD1 (6 bases). Sequenced material: PBMCs. This CDR3 reads CATSRDRGASGNTIYF. The CDR3 DNA sequence: TGTGCCACCAGCAGAGATCGGGGGGCCTCTGGAAACACCATATATTTT.